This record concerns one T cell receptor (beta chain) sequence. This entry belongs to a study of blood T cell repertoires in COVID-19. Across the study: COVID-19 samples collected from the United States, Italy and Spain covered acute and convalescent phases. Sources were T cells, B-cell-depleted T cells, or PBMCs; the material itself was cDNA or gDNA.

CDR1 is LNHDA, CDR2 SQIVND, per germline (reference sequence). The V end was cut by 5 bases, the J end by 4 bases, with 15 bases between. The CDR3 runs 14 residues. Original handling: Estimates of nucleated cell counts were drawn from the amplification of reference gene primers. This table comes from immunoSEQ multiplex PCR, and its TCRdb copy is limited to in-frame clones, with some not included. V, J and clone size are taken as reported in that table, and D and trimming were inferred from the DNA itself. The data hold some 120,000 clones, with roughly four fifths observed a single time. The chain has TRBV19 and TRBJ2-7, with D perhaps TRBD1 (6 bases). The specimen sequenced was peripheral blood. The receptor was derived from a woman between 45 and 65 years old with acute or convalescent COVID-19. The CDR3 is CASSFYPDRYEQYF. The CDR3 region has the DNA TGTGCCAGTAGTTTTTACCCCGACAGGTACGAGCAGTACTTC.